The 29 T cell receptor beta chains below come from one sample, sequenced in a study. Using its own MiXCR run on the RT-PCR reads, TCRdb lists one record per CDR3 protein. The data contain about 700,000 distinct CDR3 sequences, around 14% of them seen just once; the ten biggest clones take up 3% to 4.5%. Sequencing was performed on memory CD4+ T cells from blood. These receptor sequences come from a female donor in good health, serving as a healthy control.

This clonotype was recorded many times. CDR3 coding DNA: TGCAGTGCTAGGACAGGGGAGTTCGGCACTGAAGCTTTCTTT. Its protein product is CSARTGEFGTEAFF. The rearrangement joins TRBV20-1 to TRBJ1-1; 8 positions match TRBD1. There are 14 residues in the CDR3. Germline V CDR1 and CDR2: DFQATT, SNEGSKA (reference sequence). The V segment lost 3 bases and the J segment 4 bases; nucleotides outside the gene matches: 7.

This clonotype has just a few counts. The J gene is TRBJ1-6, the V gene TRBV12-3 or TRBV12-4, with a possible D match to TRBD1 (6 bases). This CDR3 region has 14 residues. V was cut by 6 bases and J by 14 bases, with 20 bases left in between. The CDR3 loop reads CASRGGASPLALHF. CDR3 in DNA: TGTGCCAGCAGAGGGGGTGCGAGCCCCCTAGCCCTCCACTTT.

At least ten counts were recorded for this clonotype. The rearrangement joins TRBV29-1 to TRBJ1-5; tentatively, D is TRBD1 (5 bases). The V end lost 4 bases, the J end lost 5 bases, and 15 bases lay between the germline ends. Germline CDR1 reads SQVTM; CDR2 reads ANQGSEA. The CDR3 covers 14 residues. The DNA for the CDR3 is TGCAGCGTTGTAGTGGCGACAGAAGATCAGCCCCAGCATTTT. It yields the protein CSVVVATEDQPQHF.

This chain uses TRBV6-6 with TRBJ1-6; no definite D call. Trimming took off 11 bases at V and 0 bases at J, with 11 bases between the two ends. CDR1 is MNHNY, CDR2 SVGAGI, per germline (reference sequence). The CDR3 totals 14 residues. The CDR3 reads CAGRTGSYNSPLHF. The CDR3, as DNA: TGTGCCGGACGGACGGGCTCCTATAATTCACCCCTCCACTTT.

V and J are TRBV7-2 and TRBJ2-1, with D maybe TRBD1 (5 bases). The CDR3 covers 14 residues. The V gene lost 1 base and the J gene lost 6 bases, with 10 bases spanning the gap. CDR1 and CDR2 from the germline V gene are SGHTA and FQGNSA. CDR3 amino acids: CASSLDQGFNEQFF. DNA for the CDR3: TGTGCCAGCAGCTTAGATCAGGGTTTCAATGAGCAGTTCTTC.

The genes are TRBV28 and TRBJ2-1, with D perhaps TRBD2 (5 bases). CDR1 and CDR2 from the germline V gene are MDHEN and SYDVKM. The CDR3 consists of 17 residues. V was pared by 2 bases and J by 4 bases, with 18 bases between. In DNA form, the CDR3 reads TGTGCCAGCAGTTTAGGAGGTTGGACGGGCGGATACAATGAGCAGTTCTTC. It is translated as CASSLGGWTGGYNEQFF.

At least ten counts were recorded for this clonotype. The rearrangement links TRBV20-1 to TRBJ1-1; D call uncertain. CDR1 and CDR2 (germline): DFQATT, SNEGSKA (reference sequence). The germline V and J ends were trimmed by 6 bases and 6 bases, with 20 bases remaining between them. The CDR3 spans 14 residues. CDR3 amino acids: CSAQTGSRGAEAFF. The CDR3 DNA is TGCAGTGCACAAACCGGGTCCAGAGGCGCTGAAGCTTTCTTT.

The chain combines TRBV27 with TRBJ2-1; TRBD2 agrees at 10 bases. Germline values: CDR1 MNHEY, CDR2 SMNVEV (reference sequence). The CDR3 consists of 16 residues. Trimming took 0 bases from V and 4 from J; bases not matched to a gene: 3. In nucleotides, the CDR3 is TGTGCCAGCAGTTTATCCTGGACTAGCGGATACAATGAGCAGTTCTTC. Its protein product is CASSLSWTSGYNEQFF.

This clonotype was seen at least ten times. Compared with germline, one end of the junction differs, possibly owing to a read error. CDR3 nucleotide sequence: TGTGCCAGCAGTCCCCAAGCGGAGACTAGCGGCTCGGTCTTC. It specifies CASSPQAETSGSVF. V is TRBV12-3 or TRBV12-4 and J is TRBJ2-1, with 9 positions matching TRBD2. CDR3 length equals 14 residues.

The table lists this clonotype with a few counts. The chain recombines TRBV5-5 with TRBJ1-5, with 7 bases fitting TRBD1. CDR3 length: 15 amino acids. Unmatched junction bases numbered 5, after V lost 3 bases and J lost 2 bases. CDR1 and CDR2 (germline): SGHKS, YYEKEE (reference sequence). CDR3 protein: CASSYTGQGNQPQHF. DNA of the CDR3: TGTGCCAGCAGCTACACCGGACAGGGCAATCAGCCCCAGCATTTT. The variable domain in full, with the rest retrieved from reference TRBV5-5 and TRBJ1-5, is DAGVTQSPTHLIKTRGQQVTLRCSPISGHKSVSWYQQVLGQGPQFIFQYYEKEERGRGNFPDRFSARQFPNYSSELNVNALLLGDSALYLCASSYTGQGNQPQHFGDGTRLSIL.

This clonotype was picked up a small number of times. The chain couples TRBV10-3 to TRBJ2-7; a possible D gene is TRBD2 (5 bases). The CDR3 sequence is 15 residues long. V dropped 10 bases and J dropped 0 bases, with 19 bases sitting between them. Germline loops: CDR1 ENHRY, CDR2 SYGVKD. For the CDR3, the DNA is TGTGCCAGCCTCCCTCGAGAGGGAAGCTCCTACGAGCAGTACTTC. Protein: CASLPREGSSYEQYF.

As concerns this clonotype: Because the CDR3 is missing its conserved closing phenylalanine or tryptophan, this is likely a read error. V and J are TRBV7-9 and TRBJ1-6; D gene ambiguous. Germline lookup yields CDR1 SEHNR and CDR2 FQNEAQ (reference sequence). The CDR3 is 13 amino acids. V was clipped by 1 base and J by 11 bases, with 9 bases between them. CDR3 region: CASSLEEVTPLHY. Here the CDR3 DNA reads TGTGCCAGCAGCTTAGAGGAGGTGACACCCCTCCACTAT.

Comments on this clonotype: A much larger clone lies one base from this, so it may be a read error. The chain combines TRBV4-3 with TRBJ2-7; possibly TRBD1 or TRBD2 for D (7 bases each). The CDR3 extends over 13 amino acids. CDR1 is LGHNA, CDR2 YSLEER, per germline. Trimming removed 5 bases at V and 4 bases at J, with 12 bases between. This chain's CDR3 is CASSSQGGYEQYF. In DNA form, the CDR3 reads TGCGCCAGCAGCTCCCAGGGGGGGTACGAGCAGTACTTC.

This clonotype was detected ten times or more. The V and J genes are TRBV28 and TRBJ2-5, with D possibly being TRBD1 (6 bases). Per germline, CDR1 MDHEN and CDR2 SYDVKM. Trimming took 6 bases from V and 7 from J, leaving 9 bases between them. The CDR3 has 11 residues. The CDR3 coding sequence is TGTGCCAGCAGCTTCAGGGGGACCCAGTACTTC. Protein product: CASSFRGTQYF.

The V call is TRBV4-1, the J call TRBJ2-3; D is ambiguous. The CDR3 extends over 12 amino acids. The V gene lost 0 bases and the J gene lost 14 bases, with 12 bases spanning the gap. In germline, CDR1 is MGHRA, CDR2 YSYEKL. Written as DNA, the CDR3 is TGCGCCAGCAGCCAAGATCGCAGGATGGCGTATTTT. The encoded protein is CASSQDRRMAYF.

This clonotype was recorded a few times. This rearrangement joins TRBV7-6 to TRBJ2-7; perhaps TRBD1 as D (6 bases). V was trimmed by 1 base and J by 6 bases, leaving 16 bases between them. CDR1 is SGHVS, CDR2 FNYEAQ, per germline. This CDR3 has 15 amino acids. The CDR3, as DNA: TGTGCCAGCAGCTTAGTGGCAGGGGCTCCTGGCGAGCAGTACTTC. Amino acid sequence: CASSLVAGAPGEQYF.

This clonotype was detected a few times. This chain joins TRBV20-1 and TRBJ1-5; D is possibly TRBD1 (5 bases). Trimming shortened V by 8 bases and J by 3 bases, and 17 bases separated the two germline ends. Germline V lookup: CDR1 DFQATT, CDR2 SNEGSKA (reference sequence). The CDR3 has 14 amino acids. The chain's CDR3 is CSPEGGVPNQPQHF. DNA of the CDR3: TGCAGTCCCGAGGGAGGGGTCCCCAATCAGCCCCAGCATTTT.

The CDR3 sequence is CSRLAGGGEQFF. The CDR3 DNA reads TGCTCTAGGCTAGCGGGGGGCGGCGAGCAGTTCTTC. V is TRBV20-1 and J is TRBJ2-1, with TRBD2 matching 11 bases. This CDR3 contains 12 residues. CDR1 and CDR2 (germline): DFQATT, SNEGSKA (reference sequence).

This clonotype was counted ten times or more. The rearrangement uses TRBV29-1 and TRBJ2-1; TRBD1 matches 10 bases. Germline loops: CDR1 SQVTM, CDR2 ANQGSEA. The J segment lost 4 bases and the V segment lost 6 bases, leaving 6 bases of the junction unmatched. There are 14 residues in the CDR3. As DNA, the CDR3 is TGCAGCGTAGACCCGGGACAGGGGTACAATGAGCAGTTCTTC. Residues: CSVDPGQGYNEQFF.

This clonotype was detected ten times or more. This sequence joins TRBV7-3 and TRBJ2-2; 8 nucleotides match TRBD2. The ends lost 5 bases at V and 7 bases at J; junction bases unmatched: 12. The CDR3 spans 16 residues. Germline CDR1 is SGHTA and CDR2 is FQGTGA. CDR3 nucleotide sequence: TGTGCCAGCAGCGACCCGGGACTAGGTCGTGTCGGGGAGCTGTTTTTT. It encodes CASSDPGLGRVGELFF. The full variable domain, in which reference TRBV7-3 and TRBJ2-2 provide the parts outside the CDR3, is GAGVSQTPSNKVTEKGKYVELRCDPISGHTALYWYRQSLGQGPEFLIYFQGTGAADDSGLPNDRFFAVRPEGSVSTLKIQRTERGDSAVYLCASSDPGLGRVGELFFGEGSRLTVL.

At least ten counts were recorded for this clonotype. This chain connects TRBV7-2 to TRBJ1-2, with 8 bases aligning to TRBD1. The CDR3 has 15 amino acids. Germline trimming cut 0 bases from V and 5 bases from J; bases unmatched to any gene: 5. CDR1 is SGHTA, CDR2 FQGNSA, per germline. CDR3 bases: TGTGCCAGCAGCTTAGCAACAGGGGGGGGGTATGGCTACACCTTC. Its protein product is CASSLATGGGYGYTF.

V usage is TRBV6-2 or TRBV6-3 and J usage is TRBJ2-1; 9 positions match TRBD1. CDR1 is MNHEY and CDR2 is SVGEGT in the germline V gene. The CDR3 has 16 amino acids. Trimming cost V 5 bases and J 1 base; bases outside gene matches: 6. CDR3: CASSPDRGESYNEQFF. CDR3 in DNA: TGTGCCAGCAGTCCCGACAGGGGGGAATCCTACAATGAGCAGTTCTTC.

This clonotype showed up many times. This chain uses TRBV7-2 with TRBJ2-5; 7 positions agree with TRBD2. The CDR3 totals 14 residues. CDR1 and CDR2 from the germline V gene are SGHTA and FQGNSA. The V and J ends lost 2 bases and 7 bases, in that order; junction bases with no gene match: 7. CDR3 coding DNA: TGTGCCAGCAGCTTAACGTCTAGCGGCCCGACCCAGTACTTC. As protein: CASSLTSSGPTQYF.

The chain is built from TRBV5-1 and TRBJ2-1, with 14 positions matching TRBD2. CDR3 length equals 18 residues. Germline-derived CDR1 and CDR2 are SGHRS and YFSETQ. Trimming took 4 bases from V and 0 from J; bases not matched to a gene: 6. As DNA, the CDR3 is TGCGCCAGCAGCCGAGGACTAGCGGGAGGATCCTCCTACAATGAGCAGTTCTTC. It codes for CASSRGLAGGSSYNEQFF.

This clonotype was detected ten times or more. The V and J genes are TRBV7-2 and TRBJ1-6, with D unclear. This CDR3 has 14 amino acids. Germline values: CDR1 SGHTA, CDR2 FQGNSA. Trimming took off 2 bases at V and 5 bases at J, with 7 bases between the two ends. The DNA for the CDR3 is TGTGCCAGCAGCTTACAGGTCGATAATTCACCCCTCCACTTT. Translation: CASSLQVDNSPLHF.

The chain carries TRBV19 and TRBJ1-1, with 8 bases that match TRBD1. The CDR3 extends over 14 amino acids. J was trimmed by 5 bases and V by 6 bases; bases with no gene match: 8. Germline V CDR1 and CDR2: LNHDA, SQIVND (reference sequence). The CDR3 coding sequence is TGTGCCAGTAGCGTACAGGGGGTGCAAACTGAAGCTTTCTTT. Its protein is CASSVQGVQTEAFF. Based on the CDR3 plus reference TRBV19 and TRBJ1-1, the full variable domain is DGGITQSPKYLFRKEGQNVTLSCEQNLNHDAMYWYRQDPGQGLRLIYYSQIVNDFQKGDIAEGYSVSREKKESFPLTVTSAQKNPTAFYLCASSVQGVQTEAFFGQGTRLTVV.

This clonotype was recorded at least ten times. The rearrangement uses TRBV6-5 and TRBJ2-1; 13 bases fit TRBD2. The junction had 9 bases not matched to a gene; V was cut back by 7 bases and J by 6 bases. The CDR3 extends over 16 amino acids. Germline CDR1 is MNHEY and CDR2 is SVGAGI. CDR3 sequence: CASTHPRTSGSNEQFF. CDR3 coding DNA: TGTGCCAGCACCCATCCGAGGACTAGCGGGAGCAATGAGCAGTTCTTC.

This clonotype showed up many times. The chain employs TRBV25-1 and TRBJ2-7; D assignment may be TRBD1 or TRBD2 (5 bases each). V was clipped by 6 bases and J by 4 bases, with 13 bases between them. This CDR3 has 13 amino acids. Germline-derived CDR1 and CDR2 are MGHDK and SYGVNS. This chain's CDR3 is CASRGLGDYEQYF. CDR3 sequence (DNA): TGTGCCAGCAGGGGTTTGGGGGATTACGAGCAGTACTTC.

This sequence joins TRBV29-1 and TRBJ2-1; TRBD2 matches 10 bases. Trimming took 1 base from V and 4 from J; bases not matched to a gene: 22. This CDR3 is 21 amino acids long. In germline, CDR1 is SQVTM, CDR2 ANQGSEA. The CDR3 reads CSVEGFPHRSGRGGGYNEQFF. The DNA of the CDR3 is TGCAGCGTTGAAGGTTTTCCCCACCGGAGCGGGAGGGGTGGGGGGTACAATGAGCAGTTCTTC.